A single sample is the source of the 29 T cell receptor beta chains below, sequenced in a study of blood T cell repertoires in COVID-19. Sequencing was performed with immunoSEQ multiplex PCR; in TCRdb, only in-frame clones are kept and a portion is missing. The sample records 200,000 or so clones, 65% to 85% being singletons. The sequencing input was peripheral blood. These receptor sequences come from a woman in her twenties or thirties with acute or convalescent COVID-19.

This clone was observed a single time. This chain links TRBV11-1 with TRBJ1-4; no clear D. V was shortened by 5 bases and J by 3 bases, with 16 bases between the two germline ends. Germline V CDR1 and CDR2: SGHAT, FQDESV (reference sequence). The CDR3 is 16 residues long. The CDR3 here is CASSADAGEANEKLFF. CDR3 sequence (DNA): TGTGCCAGCAGCGCAGACGCTGGGGAGGCTAATGAAAAACTGTTTTTT.

The chain carries TRBV4-3 and TRBJ2-1; 7 positions match TRBD1. In germline, CDR1 is LGHNA, CDR2 YSLEER. This CDR3 is 17 amino acids long. V lost 0 bases, J lost 0 bases, and 5 bases stayed unmatched. CDR3 in DNA: TGCGCCAGCAGCCAAGACCCGACAGGGAGCTCCTACAATGAGCAGTTCTTC. Translating it yields CASSQDPTGSSYNEQFF.

This clone was seen a single time. The chain carries TRBV28 and TRBJ2-5; no clear D. The CDR3 runs to 13 residues. Germline loops: CDR1 MDHEN, CDR2 SYDVKM. The ends were cut back, 6 bases at V and 1 base at J, with 9 bases in the middle. CDR3 DNA sequence: TGTGCCAGCAGAACATTATTCCAAGAGACCCAGTACTTC. It codes for CASRTLFQETQYF.

This clone was recorded only once. The chain joins TRBV7-2 to TRBJ1-1; D unresolved. V was shortened by 3 bases and J by 7 bases, with 9 bases between the two germline ends. Germline CDR1 and CDR2: SGHTA and FQGNSA. This CDR3 comprises 12 residues. CDR3 amino acids: CASSLSTYEAFF. CDR3 in DNA: TGTGCCAGCAGCTTGTCGACTTATGAAGCTTTCTTT.

V usage is TRBV27 and J usage is TRBJ2-1; 9 nucleotides line up with TRBD1. This CDR3 contains 12 residues. V lost 3 bases to trimming and J lost 9 bases; unmatched junction nucleotides: 0. Per germline, CDR1 MNHEY and CDR2 SMNVEV (reference sequence). The CDR3 coding sequence is TGTGCCAGCAGTTTGACAGGGGGTGAGCAGTTCTTC. It translates to CASSLTGGEQFF.

This clone was detected a few times. V gene TRBV4-1 combines with J gene TRBJ2-2; TRBD2 matches 10 bases. V was pared by 7 bases and J by 6 bases, with 8 bases of the junction left unmatched. This CDR3 is 15 amino acids long. Germline CDR1 MGHRA, CDR2 YSYEKL. In nucleotides, the CDR3 is TGCGCCAGCACCCCTAGCGGGAGTGCCGCCGGGGAGCTGTTTTTT. Residues: CASTPSGSAAGELFF.

The chain recombines TRBV20-1 with TRBJ2-7; perhaps TRBD2 as D (5 bases). The V end was cut by 6 bases, the J end by 3 bases, with 9 bases between. This CDR3 has 11 amino acids. Germline V gene lookup returns CDR1 DFQATT and CDR2 SNEGSKA (reference sequence). The DNA of the CDR3 is TGCAGTGCCGTAGGACTCTACGAGCAGTACTTC. It codes for CSAVGLYEQYF.

The V gene is TRBV11-2, the J gene TRBJ2-7, with TRBD2 identical over 11 bases. Germline V CDR1 and CDR2: SGHAT, FQNNGV. CDR3 length equals 16 residues. J gave up 3 bases and V 4 bases, and 8 bases lay outside the gene matches. The DNA for the CDR3 is TGTGCCAGCAGCTCCATTAGCGGGAGGGCCCACTACGAGCAGTACTTC. This translates into CASSSISGRAHYEQYF.

The gene calls are TRBV6-5 and TRBJ1-1; 7 bases line up with TRBD1. The length of the CDR3 is 14 residues. The germline CDR1 and CDR2 sequences are MNHEY and SVGAGI. V gave up 5 bases and J gave up 0 bases; unmatched junction bases: 3. CDR3 protein: CASSKTGLNTEAFF. The CDR3, as DNA: TGTGCCAGCAGTAAGACAGGGTTGAACACTGAAGCTTTCTTT.

The chain combines TRBV9 with TRBJ2-5; tentatively, D is TRBD2 (5 bases). Germline CDR1 and CDR2: SGDLS and YYNGEE. This CDR3 comprises 13 residues. Trimming took off 0 bases at V and 7 bases at J, with 10 bases between the two ends. CDR3: CASSVGGGGTQYF. The CDR3 DNA reads as TGTGCCAGCAGCGTAGGAGGAGGAGGGACCCAGTACTTC.

The V call is TRBV2, the J call TRBJ1-1; the D is unclear. V lost 5 bases and J lost 2, with 9 bases in between. CDR3 length: 13 amino acids. Per the germline V gene, CDR1 is SNHLY and CDR2 is FYNNEI. The CDR3 region has the DNA TGTGCCAGCAGTCGGGTTCTCAACACTGAAGCTTTCTTT. Protein: CASSRVLNTEAFF.

The genes are TRBV7-8 and TRBJ1-3; 7 bases are shared with TRBD1. Germline CDR1 SGHVS, CDR2 FQNEAQ. CDR3 length equals 17 residues. J was trimmed by 0 bases and V by 5 bases; bases with no gene match: 10. CDR3 sequence: CASSLWTGASSGNTIYF. The DNA of the CDR3 is TGTGCCAGCAGCCTGTGGACAGGTGCTAGCTCTGGAAACACCATATATTTT.

As for this clone: At one end, the junction sequence differs from germline, possibly due to a read error. V usage is TRBV7-7 and J usage is TRBJ2-3; 7 bases are a match to TRBD1. This CDR3 spans 18 amino acids. The V gene's germline CDR1 is SSHAT and CDR2 FNYEAQ (reference sequence). The CDR3 nucleotides are TGTGCTAGCAGCCTGAATCCGCCCGGAACGACAGGGTTTGATACGCAGTATTTT. Its protein is CASSLNPPGTTGFDTQYF.

The CDR3 DNA reads TGTGCCAGCAGTGGGACTCATGCCTACGAGCAGTACTTC. Protein sequence: CASSGTHAYEQYF. V is TRBV28 and J is TRBJ2-7; tentative D call: TRBD2 (6 bases). CDR3 length equals 13 residues. Germline lookup yields CDR1 MDHEN and CDR2 SYDVKM. V was cut by 5 bases and J by 2 bases, with 10 bases left in between.

V and J are TRBV10-2 and TRBJ2-3; 16 bases are shared with TRBD2. The CDR3 loop spans 22 amino acids. Germline values: CDR1 WSHSY, CDR2 SAAADI. The V and J ends lost 9 bases and 0 bases, in that order; junction bases with no gene match: 21. The CDR3 DNA reads TGCGCCAGTCTGGGGACAGGGAGGGGACTAGCGGGAGGGTTGAGGAGCACAGATACGCAGTATTTT. Amino acid sequence: CASLGTGRGLAGGLRSTDTQYF.

The rearrangement uses TRBV6-4 and TRBJ1-1; TRBD1 might be the D (6 bases). This CDR3 is 15 amino acids long. V was clipped by 3 bases and J by 3 bases, with 14 bases between them. Germline CDR1 and CDR2: MRHNA and SNTAGT. CDR3 amino acids: CASSEFGGRDTEAFF. CDR3 bases: TGTGCCAGCAGTGAATTTGGGGGCCGGGACACTGAAGCTTTCTTT.

Concerning this clone itself: Additional DNA sequences in this sample encode the identical CDR3. The chain is built from TRBV27 and TRBJ2-7; 8 bases line up with TRBD1. The CDR3 is 14 residues long. V dropped 5 bases and J dropped 4; count of bases not matched to a gene: 7. Germline CDR1 reads MNHEY; CDR2 reads SMNVEV (reference sequence). CDR3 in amino acids: CASSPGTGGYEQYF. As DNA, the CDR3 is TGTGCCAGCAGTCCCGGGACAGGTGGGTACGAGCAGTACTTC.

The gene calls are TRBV28 and TRBJ1-2; D unclear. The CDR3 spans 16 residues. Germline CDR1 and CDR2: MDHEN and SYDVKM. V lost 7 bases and J lost 2, with 20 bases in between. This CDR3 reads CASTKGGVVPNYGYTF. CDR3 DNA sequence: TGTGCCAGCACTAAGGGAGGAGTCGTGCCCAACTATGGCTACACCTTC.

A remark on this clone: Other DNA sequences in the sample encode the same CDR3. The chain carries TRBV30 and TRBJ2-3; no clear D. Germline assignment: CDR1 GTSNPN and CDR2 SVGIG (reference sequence). Trimming pared 0 bases from V and 5 bases from J, leaving 9 bases between. The CDR3 spans 13 residues. The CDR3 protein is CAWSVRARDTQYF. The CDR3 coding sequence is TGTGCCTGGAGTGTACGCGCTCGAGATACGCAGTATTTT.

The chain employs TRBV18 and TRBJ2-5, with TRBD1 matching over 9 bases. This CDR3 has 14 amino acids. The trim removed 1 base at V and 5 bases at J, leaving 2 bases unmatched. Per germline, CDR1 KGHSH and CDR2 LQKENI. The CDR3 DNA is TGTGCCAGCTCACCACTGACAGGGGGGGAGACCCAGTACTTC. Its protein is CASSPLTGGETQYF. The variable domain in full, completed from reference TRBV18 and TRBJ2-5, reads NAGVMQNPRHLVRRRGQEARLRCSPMKGHSHVYWYRQLPEEGLKFMVYLQKENIIDESGMPKERFSAEFPKEGPSILRIQQVVRGDSAAYFCASSPLTGGETQYFGPGTRLLVL.

This clone occurred a few times. This sequence joins TRBV5-1 and TRBJ2-7; D is perhaps TRBD1 (6 bases). The V end was cut by 1 base, the J end by 3 bases, with 14 bases between. CDR3 length: 15 amino acids. CDR1 and CDR2 (germline): SGHRS, YFSETQ. CDR3 loop: CASSLTGKEGYEQYF. In DNA, the CDR3 is TGCGCCAGCAGCTTGACAGGGAAAGAGGGCTACGAGCAGTACTTC.

The chain links TRBV28 to TRBJ1-5; 7 bases agree with TRBD1. There are 17 residues in the CDR3. Germline CDR1 MDHEN, CDR2 SYDVKM. V lost 6 bases, J lost 1 base, and 12 bases stayed unmatched. The DNA for the CDR3 is TGTGCCAGCAGCCCTCGTAAACCGGGACAGAGCAATCAGCCCCAGCATTTT. Translation gives CASSPRKPGQSNQPQHF.

This sequence joins TRBV6-5 and TRBJ1-2, with unresolved D. Germline loops: CDR1 MNHEY, CDR2 SVGAGI. The CDR3 spans 11 residues. Deletions cut 7 bases from V and 6 bases from J, with 9 bases between. The CDR3 DNA follows: TGTGCCAGCAAGGGCGGGCATGGCTACACCTTC. Its protein product is CASKGGHGYTF.

The rearrangement links TRBV7-2 to TRBJ2-1; D call uncertain. This CDR3 has 15 residues. Between the trimmed V and J ends, which lost 6 bases and 0 bases, there was a span of 12 bases. From germline, CDR1 is SGHTA and CDR2 FQGNSA. The chain's CDR3 is CASRLSLSSYNEQFF. In DNA, the CDR3 is TGTGCCAGCAGGTTGTCACTTAGCTCCTACAATGAGCAGTTCTTC.

The chain recombines TRBV19 with TRBJ1-1, with D possibly TRBD1 on 5 matching bases. Germline CDR1 is LNHDA and CDR2 is SQIVND (reference sequence). V was pared by 3 bases and J by 2 bases, with 19 bases between. The CDR3 is made up of 17 amino acids. CDR3 region: CASSILSTGLLNTEAFF. CDR3 coding DNA: TGTGCCAGTAGTATCCTATCTACAGGTCTGTTAAACACTGAAGCTTTCTTT.

CDR3 in amino acids: CASSLAGGPDEQFF. The CDR3 region has the DNA TGTGCCAGCAGCTTAGCGGGGGGGCCCGATGAGCAGTTCTTC. This chain joins TRBV7-9 and TRBJ2-1; maybe TRBD2 (7 bases). Trimming cost V 0 bases and J 8 bases, with 11 bases left between them. CDR1 and CDR2 from the germline V gene are SEHNR and FQNEAQ (reference sequence). The length of the CDR3 is 14 residues.

This chain links TRBV6-1 with TRBJ2-7; D uncertain. The CDR3 contains 14 residues. Germline CDR1 MNHNS, CDR2 SASEGT. The ends were cut back, 2 bases at V and 3 bases at J, with 11 bases in the middle. In DNA, the CDR3 is TGTGCCAGCAGTGAACTTTGGCCCCGCTACGAGCAGTACTTC. Its protein is CASSELWPRYEQYF.

This clone has only one observation. The genes are TRBV28 and TRBJ1-4, with D uncertain. Per the germline V gene, CDR1 is MDHEN and CDR2 is SYDVKM. V was clipped by 7 bases and J by 4 bases, with 10 bases between them. This CDR3 region has 13 residues. CDR3 coding DNA: TGTGCCAGCATTGGGCAGAATAATGAAAAACTGTTTTTT. This gives the protein CASIGQNNEKLFF.

The chain couples TRBV7-8 to TRBJ2-3; 7 nucleotides line up with TRBD2. V was clipped by 5 bases and J by 1 base; unmatched bases: 18. CDR3 length: 19 residues. The germline V gene encodes CDR1 SGHVS and CDR2 FQNEAQ. The CDR3 spells CASSPRNVYRREGTDTQYF. In DNA form, the CDR3 reads TGTGCCAGCAGCCCCAGAAACGTCTATCGACGGGAGGGCACAGATACGCAGTATTTT.